This T cell receptor beta chain came from a study of cytomegalovirus exposure and HLA in healthy donors. The donors were part of the validation cohort, which consisted of about 120 subjects and was separate from the first cohort of under 750 subjects. Here immunoSEQ multiplex PCR was the method, and the copy in TCRdb shows in-frame clones only, minus some. The repertoire holds approximately 200,000 clones, with roughly 77% as singletons. Note on this clone: Its target is unknown.

General observations from the study: Published work reported that the classifier diagnosed cytomegalovirus status with high specificity and sensitivity. In vitro checks showed that a few CMV-associated chains really do target CMV antigens. In the roughly 130 validation repertoires, a later analysis found that first-cohort TCR clusters tended to co-occur.

The specimen sequenced was PBMCs. The receptor comes from a young woman in good health and CMV-seronegative.

CDR3: CASSPETGGNEQFF. In DNA, the CDR3 is TGTGCCAGCTCACCCGAGACTGGAGGGAATGAGCAGTTCTTC. This rearrangement joins TRBV18 to TRBJ2-1, with D perhaps TRBD2 (6 bases). Germline CDR1 reads KGHSH; CDR2 reads LQKENI. V lost 3 bases, J lost 7 bases, and 13 bases lay in between. This CDR3 has 14 residues. The full variable domain, its missing parts supplied by reference TRBV18 and TRBJ2-1, is NAGVMQNPRHLVRRRGQEARLRCSPMKGHSHVYWYRQLPEEGLKFMVYLQKENIIDESGMPKERFSAEFPKEGPSILRIQQVVRGDSAAYFCASSPETGGNEQFFGPGTRLTVL.